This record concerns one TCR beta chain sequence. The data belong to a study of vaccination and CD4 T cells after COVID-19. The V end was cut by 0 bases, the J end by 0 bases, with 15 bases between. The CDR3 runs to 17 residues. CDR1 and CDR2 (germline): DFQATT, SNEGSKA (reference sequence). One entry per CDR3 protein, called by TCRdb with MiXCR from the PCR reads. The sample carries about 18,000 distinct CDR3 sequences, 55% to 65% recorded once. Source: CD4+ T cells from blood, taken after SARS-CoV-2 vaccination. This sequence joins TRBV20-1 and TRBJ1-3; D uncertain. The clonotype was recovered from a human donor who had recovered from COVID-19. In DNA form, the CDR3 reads TGCAGTGCTAGAGAACCGGGAAGGCCTAGCTCTGGAAACACCATATATTTT. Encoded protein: CSAREPGRPSSGNTIYF.